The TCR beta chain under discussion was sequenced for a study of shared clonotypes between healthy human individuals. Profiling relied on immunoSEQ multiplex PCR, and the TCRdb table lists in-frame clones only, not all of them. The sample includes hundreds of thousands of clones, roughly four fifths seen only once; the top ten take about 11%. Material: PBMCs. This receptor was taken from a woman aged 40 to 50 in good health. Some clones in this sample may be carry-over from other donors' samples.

The CDR3 coding sequence is TGTGCCATCAGTGCAAGACAGGCTAAGAACACTGAAGCTTTCTTT. Protein: CAISARQAKNTEAFF. The chain is built from TRBV10-3 and TRBJ1-1; D is perhaps TRBD1 (6 bases). V lost 4 bases and J 1 base, leaving 13 bases between the germline ends. This CDR3 region has 15 residues. The germline gives CDR1 ENHRY, CDR2 SYGVKD.